This entry lists 12 T cell receptor beta chains sequenced from one sample in a study of T cell repertoires in cytomegalovirus infection (dated by TCRdb to between 2019 and 2020). Sequenced using an Illumina HiSeq 1500. TCRdb reran the public reads through fastp at Q25 and MiXCR, keeping productive beta chains. Identical CDR3 protein sequences are pooled into one entry, listed with their most common genes and DNA. The sample table lists 490,000 or so distinct CDR3 sequences, around 10% of them with a count of one. Roughly a tenth of the sample is taken by the ten largest. Material for sequencing was PBMCs. These receptors were collected from a human donor in good health (CMV status not recorded). Some clones in this sample may be carry-over from other donors' samples.

V gene TRBV28 combines with J gene TRBJ2-7; maybe TRBD2 (6 bases). The CDR3 is made up of 16 amino acids. The germline V gene encodes CDR1 MDHEN and CDR2 SYDVKM. Between the trimmed V and J ends, which lost 1 base and 5 bases, there was a span of 18 bases. The CDR3 DNA sequence: TGTGCCAGCAGTTTATCGGGACTTCCAGCCGGGAACGAGCAGTACTTC. Its protein is CASSLSGLPAGNEQYF. The whole variable domain, filled in from reference TRBV28 and TRBJ2-7, reads DVKVTQSSRYLVKRTGEKVFLECVQDMDHENMFWYRQDPGLGLRLIYFSYDVKMKEKGDIPEGYSVSREKKERFSLILESASTNQTSMYLCASSLSGLPAGNEQYFGPGTRLTVT.

This clonotype was recorded a few times. This chain joins TRBV20-1 and TRBJ2-2, with TRBD2 identical over 7 bases. This CDR3 is 17 amino acids long. The J segment lost 1 base and the V segment lost 5 bases, leaving 13 bases of the junction unmatched. Germline V lookup: CDR1 DFQATT, CDR2 SNEGSKA (reference sequence). The CDR3 bases are TGCAGTGCTCGCAGCATTCGTACTAGCGTGAACACCGGGGAGCTGTTTTTT. Its translation is CSARSIRTSVNTGELFF.

This clonotype has at least ten counts. The chain joins TRBV29-1 to TRBJ2-7, with D possibly TRBD1 on 6 matching bases. The CDR3 sequence is 15 residues long. V was clipped by 7 bases and J by 3 bases, with 22 bases between them. CDR1 and CDR2 from the germline V gene are SQVTM and ANQGSEA. The CDR3 reads CSARSGPGVVYEQYF. The CDR3 DNA is TGCAGCGCGCGTTCGGGGCCAGGGGTAGTCTACGAGCAGTACTTC.

This clonotype was seen many times. The chain carries TRBV11-2 and TRBJ2-1, with D possibly being TRBD1 or TRBD2 (5 bases each). Germline V gene lookup returns CDR1 SGHAT and CDR2 FQNNGV. CDR3 length equals 14 residues. Trimming stripped 4 bases from V and 6 bases from J, with 13 bases between. DNA of the CDR3: TGTGCCAGCAGCTCCACGGTTGGGGGCAATGAGCAGTTCTTC. Amino acid sequence: CASSSTVGGNEQFF.

This clonotype was observed at least ten times. The V and J genes are TRBV28 and TRBJ1-3, with 9 nucleotides matching TRBD1. Germline V lookup: CDR1 MDHEN, CDR2 SYDVKM. This CDR3 is 14 amino acids long. Trimming took 8 bases from V and 0 from J; bases not matched to a gene: 2. The CDR3 region is CASETGGSGNTIYF. The CDR3 coding sequence is TGTGCCAGCGAGACAGGGGGCTCTGGAAACACCATATATTTT.

The chain recombines TRBV19 with TRBJ2-3, with no clear D. Trimming left V 9 bases short and J 6 bases short, with 10 bases between. The CDR3 loop spans 11 amino acids. Germline-derived CDR1 and CDR2 are LNHDA and SQIVND (reference sequence). The CDR3 DNA sequence: TGTGCCAGCCGTAACGCGGATACGCAGTATTTT. Protein product: CASRNADTQYF.

This chain joins TRBV20-1 and TRBJ1-5, with D uncertain. The germline V gene has CDR1 DFQATT and CDR2 SNEGSKA (reference sequence). Trimming stripped 6 bases from V and 4 bases from J, with 13 bases between. CDR3 length: 13 amino acids. The CDR3 nucleotides read TGCAGTGCATACCGGTACCGGAATCAGCCCCAGCATTTT. This translates into CSAYRYRNQPQHF.

This clonotype came up a few times. V gene TRBV7-9 combines with J gene TRBJ1-5, with TRBD1 identical over 9 bases. The CDR3 runs 15 residues. Trimming took 0 bases from V and 7 from J; bases not matched to a gene: 4. From germline, CDR1 is SEHNR and CDR2 FQNEAQ (reference sequence). As DNA, the CDR3 is TGTGCCAGCAGCTTAGCGGGGACAGGGCACCAGCCCCAGCATTTT. The encoded protein is CASSLAGTGHQPQHF.

This clonotype was recorded many times. The rearrangement joins TRBV7-9 to TRBJ2-7, with 7 bases lining up with TRBD2. The CDR3 is 14 residues long. V lost 4 bases, J lost 9 bases, and 12 bases stayed unmatched. CDR1 SEHNR and CDR2 FQNEAQ come from the germline V gene (reference sequence). The CDR3 protein is CASSSGGGALRQYF. In nucleotides, the CDR3 is TGTGCCAGCAGCTCGGGGGGAGGGGCACTTCGGCAGTACTTC.

This clonotype was counted ten times or more. The genes are TRBV12-5 and TRBJ2-3; D call uncertain. V shed 4 bases and J shed 3 bases, with 8 bases lying between them. Looked up from germline, CDR1 is LGHNT and CDR2 is FRNRAP. The CDR3 spans 13 residues. The chain's CDR3 is CASGSPFTDTQYF. As DNA, the CDR3 is TGTGCTAGTGGTTCCCCTTTTACAGATACGCAGTATTTT.

Notes on this clonotype: A much bigger clone sits one base away, suggesting this may be a read error. The chain recombines TRBV7-9 with TRBJ2-5; perhaps D is TRBD1 or TRBD2 (6 bases each). Per germline, CDR1 SEHNR and CDR2 FQNEAQ (reference sequence). The CDR3 spans 15 residues. The V and J ends lost 1 base and 1 base respectively, with 10 bases between them. Here the CDR3 DNA reads TGTGCCAGCAGCTTAGTACCGGGGGCCCAAGAGACCCAGTACTTC. Translated: CASSLVPGAQETQYF.

This clonotype was seen only a few times. CDR3 loop: CASSIGGGSDTQYF. In DNA form, the CDR3 reads TGTGCCAGTAGTATTGGGGGGGGGTCAGATACGCAGTATTTT. The V and J genes are TRBV19 and TRBJ2-3; TRBD2 matches 7 bases. The CDR3 consists of 14 residues. Germline-derived CDR1 and CDR2 are LNHDA and SQIVND (reference sequence). After removal of 3 bases from V and 4 bases from J, the junction contained 4 bases not matched to a gene.